A single sample is the source of the 4 T cell receptor beta chains below, sequenced in a study of blood T cell repertoires in COVID-19. TCRdb keeps only in-frame clones here, not all; method: immunoSEQ multiplex PCR. Here the sample spans 43,000 or so clones, 90% to 95% being singletons. Source material: peripheral blood. Receptors were obtained from a human donor in a cohort sampled during active COVID-19.

The gene calls are TRBV5-4 and TRBJ2-3, with a weak D call TRBD1 (7 bases). CDR1 is SGHNT and CDR2 is YYREEE in the germline V gene (reference sequence). Deletions cut 3 bases from V and 4 bases from J, with 18 bases between. The length of the CDR3 is 16 residues. The CDR3 is CASSWGVGTDSDTQYF. The CDR3 DNA reads as TGTGCCAGCAGCTGGGGGGTGGGGACAGACTCAGATACGCAGTATTTT.

The chain links TRBV7-6 to TRBJ2-3, with 10 bases aligning to TRBD1. CDR3 length: 17 residues. Germline values: CDR1 SGHVS, CDR2 FNYEAQ. The junction had 10 bases not matched to a gene; V was cut back by 1 base and J by 6 bases. CDR3 loop: CASSLGVGQGVMDTQYF. Written as DNA, the CDR3 is TGTGCCAGCAGCTTAGGAGTTGGACAGGGGGTGATGGATACGCAGTATTTT.

The chain couples TRBV30 to TRBJ2-3, with 12 bases lining up with TRBD2. Trimming cost V 1 base and J 9 bases; bases outside gene matches: 11. The CDR3 length is 16 residues. CDR1 is GTSNPN and CDR2 is SVGIG in the germline V gene (reference sequence). Here the CDR3 reads CAWSGASGRAVETQYF. CDR3 sequence (DNA): TGTGCCTGGAGTGGGGCTAGCGGGAGGGCTGTCGAAACGCAGTATTTT.

The genes are TRBV3-1 (or the pseudogene TRBV3-2) and TRBJ1-6, with D perhaps TRBD1 (5 bases). The CDR3 consists of 14 residues. Germline CDR1 and CDR2: LGHDT and YNNKEL (reference sequence). The V end lost 0 bases, the J end lost 6 bases, and 6 bases lay between the germline ends. The CDR3 nucleotides read TGTGCCAGCAGCCAAGAAGGGGTTAATTCACCCCTCCACTTT. Amino acid sequence: CASSQEGVNSPLHF.